The 29 T cell receptor beta chains reported below all come from one sample, sequenced in a study of cytomegalovirus exposure and HLA in healthy donors. The primer mix had 60 Vbeta and 13 Jbeta primers. The assay was immunoSEQ multiplex PCR, and TCRdb's table has in-frame clones only and misses some. The sample includes approximately 70,000 clones, about 80% of them seen just once. The sample comprised PBMCs. The receptor set was obtained from a man aged 50 to 60 in good health and CMV-seronegative.

This chain's CDR3 is CASSLWGGQPQHF. CDR3 nucleotides: TGCGCCAGCAGCTTATGGGGGGGACAGCCCCAGCATTTT. The J gene is TRBJ1-5, the V gene TRBV5-1, with a possible D match to TRBD1 (5 bases). The CDR3 loop spans 13 amino acids. V was cut by 2 bases and J by 7 bases, with 10 bases left in between. Germline V gene sequence: CDR1 SGHRS, CDR2 YFSETQ.

The chain employs TRBV18 and TRBJ1-2; D gene ambiguous. The CDR3 runs 14 residues. Per the germline V gene, CDR1 is KGHSH and CDR2 is LQKENI. Trimming shortened V by 5 bases and J by 4 bases, and 14 bases separated the two germline ends. The CDR3 region has the DNA TGTGCCAGCTCAGCCGAACAGTCGTCCTATGGCTACACCTTC. As protein: CASSAEQSSYGYTF.

Notes on this clone: This CDR3 is missing its conserved last phenylalanine or tryptophan, likely due to a read error. The gene calls are TRBV7-2 and TRBJ1-2; possible D gene TRBD1, 5 bases. Germline V gene lookup returns CDR1 SGHTA and CDR2 FQGNSA. This CDR3 is built from 14 residues. V lost 5 bases, J lost 6 bases, and 16 bases lay in between. The CDR3 sequence: CASSQRPGGDGYTV. The CDR3 nucleotides are TGTGCCAGCAGCCAACGACCGGGGGGTGATGGCTACACCGTC.

This clone was recorded once. Here the CDR3 DNA reads TGTGCCAGCAGCTCGCGGGGGACGAACACTGAAGCTTTCTTT. Residues: CASSSRGTNTEAFF. The J gene is TRBJ1-1, the V gene TRBV7-6, with D tentatively TRBD1 (5 bases). This CDR3 is 14 amino acids long. Germline lookup yields CDR1 SGHVS and CDR2 FNYEAQ. V lost 4 bases, J lost 1 base, and 10 bases lay in between.

The CDR3 spells CASSSSREGRETQYF. The DNA of the CDR3 is TGTGCCAGCAGTAGCTCCCGGGAGGGCCGAGAGACCCAGTACTTC. The J gene is TRBJ2-5, the V gene TRBV28; 8 bases match TRBD2. V shed 5 bases and J 4 bases; nucleotides not matched to a gene: 9. Per germline, CDR1 MDHEN and CDR2 SYDVKM. This CDR3 has 15 residues.

The J gene is TRBJ2-1, the V gene TRBV9; 7 bases are shared with TRBD2. The CDR3 consists of 17 residues. The germline V gene has CDR1 SGDLS and CDR2 YYNGEE. The ends lost 0 bases at V and 2 bases at J; junction bases unmatched: 8. CDR3: CASSVVGRELPYNEQFF. Written as DNA, the CDR3 is TGTGCCAGCAGCGTAGTGGGGCGGGAGTTGCCCTACAATGAGCAGTTCTTC.

The chain joins TRBV4-3 to TRBJ2-5; 9 bases agree with TRBD2. CDR3 size: 17 residues. Germline CDR1 is LGHNA and CDR2 is YSLEER. V shed 4 bases and J 5 bases; nucleotides not matched to a gene: 14. CDR3 in DNA: TGCGCCAGCAGCCCTCGGGCCTTAGCGGGAGTCACCGAGACCCAGTACTTC. It codes for CASSPRALAGVTETQYF.

V and J are TRBV6-1 and TRBJ1-2, with no clear D. Germline V gene sequence: CDR1 MNHNS, CDR2 SASEGT. Trimming shortened V by 6 bases and J by 4 bases, and 12 bases separated the two germline ends. This CDR3 comprises 13 residues. The CDR3 here is CASSPEAIYGYTF. DNA of the CDR3: TGTGCCAGCAGCCCGGAGGCGATCTATGGCTACACCTTC.

This clone was detected once. V and J are TRBV5-1 and TRBJ1-5, with 10 bases fitting TRBD1. Germline assignment: CDR1 SGHRS and CDR2 YFSETQ. V lost 3 bases, J lost 4 bases, and 4 bases stayed unmatched. The CDR3 runs 15 residues. DNA for the CDR3: TGCGCCAGCAGCTCTGGGACAGGGGTGAATCAGCCCCAGCATTTT. Translated, it gives CASSSGTGVNQPQHF. The full variable domain, rest sourced from reference TRBV5-1 and TRBJ1-5, is KAGVTQTPRYLIKTRGQQVTLSCSPISGHRSVSWYQQTPGQGLQFLFEYFSETQRNKGNFPGRFSGRQFSNSRSEMNVSTLELGDSALYLCASSSGTGVNQPQHFGDGTRLSIL.

This clone occurred a few times. This sequence joins TRBV19 and TRBJ1-1, with D maybe TRBD1 (5 bases). The CDR3 runs to 15 residues. In germline, CDR1 is LNHDA, CDR2 SQIVND (reference sequence). The germline V and J ends were trimmed by 4 bases and 0 bases, with 12 bases remaining between them. The CDR3 bases are TGTGCCAGTAGTAGGGGGGGGACGGTGAACACTGAAGCTTTCTTT. Its translation is CASSRGGTVNTEAFF.

The chain couples TRBV9 to TRBJ2-3; perhaps TRBD2 as D (5 bases). The germline V and J ends were trimmed by 3 bases and 0 bases, with 11 bases remaining between them. CDR1 is SGDLS, CDR2 YYNGEE, per germline. The CDR3 has 15 amino acids. This CDR3 is CASSASGSSTDTQYF. CDR3 nucleotides: TGTGCCAGCAGCGCCAGCGGTTCTAGCACAGATACGCAGTATTTT.

In the case of this clone: Within the sample, other DNA sequences also encode this same CDR3. The V gene is TRBV30, the J gene TRBJ1-2, with D maybe TRBD1 (5 bases). V was pared by 7 bases and J by 4 bases, with 13 bases between. Germline V gene data show CDR1 as GTSNPN and CDR2 as SVGIG (reference sequence). The CDR3 runs to 12 residues. CDR3 DNA sequence: TGTGCCTCTCCGACGGGGGGCTATGGCTACACCTTC. It encodes CASPTGGYGYTF.

This clone was detected a few times. The rearrangement joins TRBV18 to TRBJ1-1; D possibly corresponds to TRBD1 (6 bases). In germline, CDR1 is KGHSH, CDR2 LQKENI. V was shortened by 3 bases and J by 1 base, with 21 bases between the two germline ends. The CDR3 contains 18 residues. This CDR3 is CASSPRVRQVGGNTEAFF. The CDR3 coding sequence is TGTGCCAGCTCACCTAGGGTCCGGCAGGTAGGGGGGAACACTGAAGCTTTCTTT.

This clone showed up just once. The CDR3 coding sequence is TGTGCCAGCGGGACTAGCGGCCACTACAATGAGCAGTTCTTC. Protein: CASGTSGHYNEQFF. V and J are TRBV7-8 and TRBJ2-1; 11 nucleotides line up with TRBD2. This CDR3 region has 14 residues. J lost 3 bases, V lost 8 bases, and 3 bases had no gene match. CDR1 is SGHVS and CDR2 is FQNEAQ in the germline V gene.

This sequence joins TRBV6-1 and TRBJ2-7; no clear D gene. V dropped 8 bases and J dropped 3 bases, with 14 bases sitting between them. Per the germline V gene, CDR1 is MNHNS and CDR2 is SASEGT. This CDR3 comprises 13 residues. The CDR3 sequence: CASRRQISYEQYF. For the CDR3, the DNA is TGTGCCAGCCGGCGGCAGATTAGCTACGAGCAGTACTTC.

The rearrangement links TRBV5-1 to TRBJ1-1; D is unresolved. The germline V gene has CDR1 SGHRS and CDR2 YFSETQ. The CDR3 is 13 residues long. The germline V and J ends were trimmed by 2 bases and 0 bases, with 5 bases remaining between them. The CDR3 DNA sequence: TGCGCCAGCAGCTTAGAGATGAACACTGAAGCTTTCTTT. It yields the protein CASSLEMNTEAFF.

This chain joins TRBV27 and TRBJ2-7; 9 nucleotides agree with TRBD1. Per the germline V gene, CDR1 is MNHEY and CDR2 is SMNVEV (reference sequence). The CDR3 has 14 amino acids. Trimming at V came to 5 bases and at J to 2 bases, leaving 4 bases not matched to a gene. The CDR3 DNA follows: TGTGCCAGCAGTCAAGGGACAGGGCCCTACGAGCAGTACTTC. It encodes CASSQGTGPYEQYF.

The J gene is TRBJ2-2, the V gene TRBV4-1; TRBD1 matches at 8 bases. Germline V gives CDR1 MGHRA, CDR2 YSYEKL. Unmatched junction bases numbered 3, after V lost 3 bases and J lost 0 bases. CDR3 length: 16 residues. The CDR3 is CASSHAGQANTGELFF. CDR3 nucleotide sequence: TGCGCCAGCAGCCATGCGGGACAGGCGAACACCGGGGAGCTGTTTTTT.

This clone was counted once. The chain carries TRBV19 and TRBJ1-2, with a tentative D call TRBD1 (6 bases). V lost 9 bases and J 4 bases, leaving 21 bases between the germline ends. The CDR3 length is 15 residues. Germline CDR1 is LNHDA and CDR2 is SQIVND (reference sequence). CDR3 coding DNA: TGTGCCAGCAAATTGGACAGACTTTTAAGCTATGGCTACACCTTC. Its translation: CASKLDRLLSYGYTF. Using reference TRBV19 and TRBJ1-2 for the parts outside the CDR3, the full variable domain is DGGITQSPKYLFRKEGQNVTLSCEQNLNHDAMYWYRQDPGQGLRLIYYSQIVNDFQKGDIAEGYSVSREKKESFPLTVTSAQKNPTAFYLCASKLDRLLSYGYTFGSGTRLTVV.

This chain links TRBV30 with TRBJ1-5; 11 positions agree with TRBD1. Germline loops: CDR1 GTSNPN, CDR2 SVGIG (reference sequence). The CDR3 consists of 15 residues. V was pared by 0 bases and J by 10 bases, with 8 bases of the junction left unmatched. The chain's CDR3 is CAWSVGWDRGAPQHF. The CDR3 DNA reads TGTGCCTGGAGTGTAGGTTGGGACAGGGGGGCACCCCAGCATTTT.

The rearrangement uses TRBV27 and TRBJ2-7; 8 bases are shared with TRBD1. Germline trimming cut 4 bases from V and 4 bases from J; bases unmatched to any gene: 12. Germline V gene sequence: CDR1 MNHEY, CDR2 SMNVEV (reference sequence). This CDR3 region has 16 residues. Here the CDR3 DNA reads TGTGCCAGCAGTTCCGCCCCTGACAGGGGAGTATACGAGCAGTACTTC. It codes for CASSSAPDRGVYEQYF.

The chain is built from TRBV5-6 and TRBJ1-5, with TRBD1 matching over 9 bases. Germline loops: CDR1 SGHDT, CDR2 YYEEEE. This CDR3 is 19 amino acids long. The V and J ends lost 0 bases and 4 bases, in that order; junction bases with no gene match: 14. In DNA, the CDR3 is TGTGCCAGCAGCTTGGGTTGGGGACAGGGACGTGGGGGGAATCAGCCCCAGCATTTT. Translation: CASSLGWGQGRGGNQPQHF.

V usage is TRBV7-9 and J usage is TRBJ2-5; 9 positions match TRBD1. Germline V gene data show CDR1 as SEHNR and CDR2 as FQNEAQ (reference sequence). Germline trimming cut 5 bases from V and 3 bases from J; bases unmatched to any gene: 4. The CDR3 is 14 amino acids. Written as DNA, the CDR3 is TGTGCCAGCAGCCGAGACAGGGGGAAAGAGACCCAGTACTTC. Its protein product is CASSRDRGKETQYF. The full variable domain, completed using reference TRBV7-9 and TRBJ2-5, is DTGVSQNPRHKITKRGQNVTFRCDPISEHNRLYWYRQTLGQGPEFLTYFQNEAQLEKSRLLSDRFSAERPKGSFSTLEIQRTEQGDSAMYLCASSRDRGKETQYFGPGTRLLVL.

This clone is a singleton in its sample. An end of the junction does not agree with germline; a read error may underlie this. The same CDR3 can be traced to other DNA sequences in this sample. The chain links TRBV6-1 to TRBJ1-5; 7 bases are a match to TRBD1. The CDR3 is made up of 13 amino acids. CDR1 is MNHNS, CDR2 SASEGT, per germline. The CDR3 loop reads CASRITGDQPQHF. The DNA for the CDR3 is TGCGCCAGCAGAATAACAGGGGATCAGCCCCAGCATTTT.

This rearrangement joins TRBV30 to TRBJ1-5; 8 bases are shared with TRBD1. V lost 1 base, J lost 7 bases, and 6 bases stayed unmatched. This CDR3 spans 14 amino acids. Looked up from germline, CDR1 is GTSNPN and CDR2 is SVGIG (reference sequence). The CDR3: CAWSGQGARQPQHF. CDR3 nucleotide sequence: TGTGCCTGGAGTGGTCAGGGGGCGCGGCAGCCCCAGCATTTT.

The rearrangement uses TRBV19 and TRBJ1-6; a possible D gene is TRBD1 (6 bases). The CDR3 has 16 amino acids. Germline-derived CDR1 and CDR2 are LNHDA and SQIVND (reference sequence). The V end lost 8 bases, the J end lost 10 bases, and 24 bases lay between the germline ends. The CDR3 protein is CASRHRGAEVGSPLHF. The CDR3 bases are TGTGCCAGTCGGCATCGGGGGGCAGAGGTGGGATCACCCCTCCACTTT.

CDR3 residues: CASSLNRASYEQYF. Here the CDR3 DNA reads TGTGCCAGCAGTCTCAACAGGGCCTCCTACGAGCAGTACTTC. J is TRBJ2-7 and V is TRBV6-6; D perhaps matches TRBD1 (6 bases). The CDR3 runs 14 residues. CDR1 MNHNY and CDR2 SVGAGI come from the germline V gene (reference sequence). V was trimmed by 5 bases and J by 0 bases, leaving 11 bases between them.

CDR3 coding DNA: TGTGCCAGCAGTTACGGTCTAGAGGTCCAAGAGACCCAGTACTTC. Protein sequence: CASSYGLEVQETQYF. This chain connects TRBV6-5 to TRBJ2-5; D uncertain. V shed 2 bases and J shed 1 base, with 11 bases lying between them. The CDR3 is 15 residues long. Germline-derived CDR1 and CDR2 are MNHEY and SVGAGI.

The rearrangement joins TRBV4-1 to TRBJ2-1, with D perhaps TRBD2 (5 bases). Germline V CDR1 and CDR2: MGHRA, YSYEKL. The CDR3 totals 16 residues. Trimming stripped 1 base from V and 4 bases from J, with 14 bases between. The CDR3 sequence: CASSQAFWGAYNEQFF. Written as DNA, the CDR3 is TGCGCCAGCAGCCAAGCATTCTGGGGAGCTTACAATGAGCAGTTCTTC.